The text below deals with one T cell receptor (beta chain). What it recognizes is unknown. The sample originates from a study of T-cell reconstitution after alpha-beta-depleted transplantation in children. Findings of the study overall: The origin of alpha-beta T cells about two months after transplant was reportedly several hundred expanded graft clones. Newly produced T cells mostly accounted for T-cell counts and diversity one year post-transplant. Day-60 TCRbeta diversity that was high in some patients was derived from surviving recipient T cells and thymic progenitors.

The TCRbeta library incorporated unique molecular identifiers. MiXCR was run by TCRdb on the PCR reads, yielding one entry per CDR3 protein. This sample has around 490,000 distinct CDR3 sequences, with about an eighth found just once. Germline loops: CDR1 SGHRS, CDR2 YFSETQ. This CDR3 is built from 18 residues. V was pared by 0 bases and J by 4 bases, with 13 bases of the junction left unmatched. This chain connects TRBV5-1 to TRBJ1-5, with 7 bases aligning to TRBD1. Sample: PBMCs, mostly from graft donor cells, taken 180 days after TCRalphabeta/CD19-depleted stem cell transplant. The receptor comes from a female patient aged 2-10 years who had a stem cell transplant for aplastic anemia, so the T cells may come from the graft donor. In nucleotides, the CDR3 is TGCGCCAGCAGCTTGGCAGGACAGGCCGCCCTAGCAAATCAGCCCCAGCATTTT. This encodes CASSLAGQAALANQPQHF.